The 32 T cell receptor beta chains in this list originate from one sample, sequenced in a study of blood T cell repertoires in COVID-19. Only in-frame clones appear in the TCRdb table, and some are missing; sequencing was by immunoSEQ multiplex PCR. Among fewer than 300,000 clones, 90% to 95% were seen once, and the ten largest hold 2.2%. Input material: peripheral blood. All receptors come from a woman aged 25-40 years with COVID-19, enrolled during active disease.

The rearrangement links TRBV9 to TRBJ2-4; 8 positions agree with TRBD1. CDR3 length: 14 amino acids. Germline V gene sequence: CDR1 SGDLS, CDR2 YYNGEE. The junction had 6 bases not matched to a gene; V was cut back by 6 bases and J by 4 bases. CDR3 amino acids: CASIPGTGKNIQYF. The CDR3 region has the DNA TGTGCCAGCATCCCAGGGACAGGAAAAAACATTCAGTACTTC.

The rearrangement joins TRBV5-1 to TRBJ1-4; tentative D call: TRBD1 (6 bases). CDR1 is SGHRS and CDR2 is YFSETQ in the germline V gene. The CDR3 length is 17 residues. V lost 0 bases and J lost 2, with 14 bases in between. This CDR3 is CASSLDGGVRTNEKLFF. The CDR3 DNA follows: TGCGCCAGCAGCTTGGATGGGGGCGTAAGGACTAATGAAAAACTGTTTTTT.

The J gene is TRBJ2-7, the V gene TRBV27, with TRBD2 matching over 12 bases. Germline values: CDR1 MNHEY, CDR2 SMNVEV (reference sequence). The trim removed 7 bases at V and 2 bases at J, leaving 12 bases unmatched. CDR3 length equals 17 residues. CDR3 sequence: CASIPSLAGGGAYEQYF. CDR3 coding DNA: TGTGCCAGCATACCTTCACTAGCGGGAGGTGGGGCCTACGAGCAGTACTTC.

The chain recombines TRBV5-4 with TRBJ1-2; D not certain. Germline lookup yields CDR1 SGHNT and CDR2 YYREEE (reference sequence). There are 13 residues in the CDR3. V was shortened by 4 bases and J by 10 bases, with 17 bases between the two germline ends. CDR3 in DNA: TGTGCCAGCAGCCCCTCGACGGGGAGATACTACACCTTC. This gives the protein CASSPSTGRYYTF.

This chain joins TRBV23-1 and TRBJ2-7; the D is unclear. TRBV23-1 is treated as an ORF (open reading frame) with a function not yet certain. CDR3 length: 12 amino acids. Trimming took 3 bases from V and 3 from J, leaving 6 bases between them. As DNA, the CDR3 is TGCGCCAGCAGTCAGGTCTACTACGAGCAGTACTTC. As protein: CASSQVYYEQYF.

The table lists this clone with a count of one. The chain is built from TRBV6-5 and TRBJ1-1, with D tentatively TRBD1 (5 bases). Germline-derived CDR1 and CDR2 are MNHEY and SVGAGI. V lost 6 bases to trimming and J lost 8 bases, with 16 bases between them. The CDR3 consists of 13 residues. Here the CDR3 reads CASSLGGKFEAFF. Written as DNA, the CDR3 is TGTGCCAGCAGCCTTGGGGGGAAGTTCGAAGCTTTCTTT.

V gene TRBV7-6 combines with J gene TRBJ2-1, with D possibly TRBD1 on 5 matching bases. Germline CDR1 SGHVS, CDR2 FNYEAQ. CDR3 length equals 13 residues. Trimming stripped 5 bases from V and 8 bases from J, with 13 bases between. The CDR3 DNA reads TGTGCCAGCAGCCCCCAGTGGGGCGATGAGCAGTTCTTC. It specifies CASSPQWGDEQFF.

This clone was seen ten or more times. The chain carries TRBV6-2 or TRBV6-3 and TRBJ1-2; 9 bases match TRBD1. This CDR3 comprises 14 residues. Germline values: CDR1 MNHEY, CDR2 SVGEGT. V shed 4 bases and J 6 bases; nucleotides not matched to a gene: 6. CDR3 protein: CASSSTTGGHGYTF. CDR3 sequence (DNA): TGTGCCAGCAGTTCTACTACAGGGGGCCATGGCTACACCTTC.

The chain employs TRBV29-1 and TRBJ1-4; TRBD1 matches 10 bases. The CDR3 has 15 amino acids. The V gene's germline CDR1 is SQVTM and CDR2 ANQGSEA. After removal of 3 bases from V and 8 bases from J, the junction contained 9 bases not matched to a gene. As DNA, the CDR3 is TGCAGCGTTGACAAGTCTGGGACAGGGGAAGAAAAACTGTTTTTT. This translates into CSVDKSGTGEEKLFF.

The rearrangement uses TRBV12-5 and TRBJ2-2; D may be TRBD2 (6 bases). The germline CDR1 and CDR2 sequences are LGHNT and FRNRAP. This CDR3 comprises 13 residues. V lost 8 bases and J lost 6, with 13 bases in between. CDR3 nucleotides: TGTGCTAGTCAATCGGGGGACGCCGGGGAGCTGTTTTTT. It specifies CASQSGDAGELFF.

V and J are TRBV9 and TRBJ1-2, with D perhaps TRBD1 (5 bases). The germline V gene encodes CDR1 SGDLS and CDR2 YYNGEE. V dropped 5 bases and J dropped 1 base, with 15 bases sitting between them. The CDR3 length is 15 residues. This CDR3 is CASSSYRDFNYGYTF. Written as DNA, the CDR3 is TGTGCCAGCAGTTCCTATAGGGACTTTAACTATGGCTACACCTTC.

The chain uses TRBV7-6 and TRBJ2-1; a possible D gene is TRBD2 (6 bases). V was shortened by 1 base and J by 1 base, with 14 bases between the two germline ends. The CDR3 totals 17 residues. CDR1 and CDR2 (germline): SGHVS, FNYEAQ. The CDR3 protein is CASSLEGGIRSYNEQFF. The CDR3 DNA is TGTGCCAGCAGCTTAGAAGGCGGGATAAGGTCCTACAATGAGCAGTTCTTC.

On this clone itself: This sample also contains other DNA sequences that code for the same CDR3. V and J are TRBV3-1 (or the pseudogene TRBV3-2) and TRBJ1-6, with D perhaps matching TRBD1 (6 bases). The V gene lost 4 bases and the J gene lost 7 bases, with 11 bases spanning the gap. CDR3 length: 14 amino acids. Germline loops: CDR1 LGHDT, CDR2 YNNKEL (reference sequence). CDR3 sequence: CASSPTGQNSPLHF. In DNA form, the CDR3 reads TGTGCCAGCAGCCCTACCGGACAGAATTCACCCCTCCACTTT.

J is TRBJ2-7 and V is TRBV14, with a tentative D call TRBD2 (5 bases). CDR1 and CDR2 (germline): SGHDN, FVKESK. Trimming shortened V by 4 bases and J by 0 bases, and 10 bases separated the two germline ends. This CDR3 has 14 residues. CDR3 loop: CASSPGLNSYEQYF. Written as DNA, the CDR3 is TGTGCCAGCAGCCCCGGACTGAACTCCTACGAGCAGTACTTC.

This chain joins TRBV5-1 and TRBJ2-1; the D gene is possibly TRBD2 (6 bases). The germline V and J ends were trimmed by 1 base and 7 bases, with 12 bases remaining between them. The germline V gene has CDR1 SGHRS and CDR2 YFSETQ. The CDR3 is made up of 14 amino acids. CDR3 region: CASSLSLRENEQFF. CDR3 in DNA: TGCGCCAGCAGCTTGAGTCTCCGGGAGAATGAGCAGTTCTTC.

This chain joins TRBV27 and TRBJ1-1; weak D call: TRBD1 (5 bases). CDR3 length: 15 amino acids. Germline loops: CDR1 MNHEY, CDR2 SMNVEV (reference sequence). V was shortened by 0 bases and J by 1 base, with 9 bases between the two germline ends. In DNA form, the CDR3 reads TGTGCCAGCAGTTTATCGGGGGGAGGGAACACTGAAGCTTTCTTT. Amino acids: CASSLSGGGNTEAFF.

V usage is TRBV6-6 and J usage is TRBJ2-7, with 8 bases matching TRBD2. CDR1 is MNHNY and CDR2 is SVGAGI in the germline V gene (reference sequence). The CDR3 runs 16 residues. V was clipped by 2 bases and J by 2 bases; unmatched bases: 8. The CDR3 DNA follows: TGTGCCAGCAGTTACGGACCTGTAGCGGGGACCTACGAGCAGTACTTC. It codes for CASSYGPVAGTYEQYF.

V is TRBV2 and J is TRBJ2-2; 10 nucleotides align to TRBD2. The junction had 6 bases not matched to a gene; V was cut back by 4 bases and J by 7 bases. CDR3 length: 15 amino acids. CDR1 is SNHLY and CDR2 is FYNNEI in the germline V gene. CDR3 sequence: CASSALAGDIGELFF. The CDR3, as DNA: TGTGCCAGCAGTGCTCTAGCGGGAGATATCGGGGAGCTGTTTTTT.

The rearrangement joins TRBV30 to TRBJ1-2; TRBD1 matches 9 bases. Germline V CDR1 and CDR2: GTSNPN, SVGIG (reference sequence). The CDR3 spans 13 residues. V lost 6 bases, J lost 7 bases, and 9 bases stayed unmatched. CDR3 loop: CACRAGTGFGYTF. CDR3 DNA sequence: TGTGCCTGTCGCGCCGGGACAGGGTTTGGCTACACCTTC.

A few counts support this clone. The chain recombines TRBV5-5 with TRBJ1-5; D call uncertain. Trimming cost V 2 bases and J 6 bases, with 15 bases left between them. Germline V CDR1 and CDR2: SGHKS, YYEKEE (reference sequence). This CDR3 comprises 15 residues. The CDR3 region has the DNA TGTGCCAGCAGCTTTGGGCCCCCTGGAGGTCAGCCCCAGCATTTT. Encoded protein: CASSFGPPGGQPQHF.

V and J are TRBV19 and TRBJ2-2; weak D call: TRBD2 (5 bases). This CDR3 is built from 16 residues. The V and J ends lost 1 base and 6 bases respectively, with 15 bases between them. Germline CDR1 LNHDA, CDR2 SQIVND (reference sequence). In DNA, the CDR3 is TGTGCCAGTAGTATAGCGGCAGGACTTTTCTCCGGGGAGCTGTTTTTT. This codes for CASSIAAGLFSGELFF. The whole variable domain, remainder taken from reference TRBV19 and TRBJ2-2, is DGGITQSPKYLFRKEGQNVTLSCEQNLNHDAMYWYRQDPGQGLRLIYYSQIVNDFQKGDIAEGYSVSREKKESFPLTVTSAQKNPTAFYLCASSIAAGLFSGELFFGEGSRLTVL.

The chain combines TRBV27 with TRBJ2-2; possibly TRBD1 for D (6 bases). Germline CDR1 reads MNHEY; CDR2 reads SMNVEV (reference sequence). This CDR3 spans 15 amino acids. V lost 2 bases to trimming and J lost 3 bases, with 10 bases between them. For the CDR3, the DNA is TGTGCCAGCAGTTTAAAGGGGGTGGACACCGGGGAGCTGTTTTTT. This codes for CASSLKGVDTGELFF.

V and J are TRBV2 and TRBJ1-5, with 7 positions matching TRBD1. V shed 3 bases and J 3 bases; nucleotides not matched to a gene: 2. Germline CDR1 and CDR2: SNHLY and FYNNEI. CDR3 length: 14 residues. The CDR3 DNA is TGTGCCAGCAGTGAGGGGACAGTCAATCAGCCCCAGCATTTT. Amino acids: CASSEGTVNQPQHF.

The chain has TRBV5-6 and TRBJ2-7, with 14 nucleotides matching TRBD2. CDR1 and CDR2 (germline): SGHDT, YYEEEE. Unmatched junction bases numbered 5, after V lost 3 bases and J lost 6 bases. The CDR3 runs to 15 residues. The CDR3 DNA reads TGTGCCAGCAGCTACCCAGGACTAGCGGGAGGCGAGCAGTACTTC. Its translation is CASSYPGLAGGEQYF.

The chain is built from TRBV9 and TRBJ1-1; D possibly corresponds to TRBD1 (6 bases). Germline lookup yields CDR1 SGDLS and CDR2 YYNGEE. The CDR3 is made up of 14 amino acids. V was cut by 3 bases and J by 4 bases, with 13 bases left in between. The CDR3 DNA reads as TGTGCCAGCAGCGGTACAGGGTACGGCACTGAAGCTTTCTTT. Its translation: CASSGTGYGTEAFF. The full variable domain, completed using reference TRBV9 and TRBJ1-1, is DSGVTQTPKHLITATGQRVTLRCSPRSGDLSVYWYQQSLDQGLQFLIQYYNGEERAKGNILERFSAQQFPDLHSELNLSSLELGDSALYFCASSGTGYGTEAFFGQGTRLTVV.

About this clone: This CDR3 is also generated by other DNA sequences in the sample. The chain links TRBV5-1 to TRBJ2-5, with TRBD1 identical over 8 bases. Germline loops: CDR1 SGHRS, CDR2 YFSETQ. The V gene end was trimmed by 0 bases and the J gene end by 2 bases; junction bases not matched to a gene: 0. This CDR3 region has 14 residues. The CDR3 coding sequence is TGCGCCAGCAGCTTGGGGACAGGGCAAGAGACCCAGTACTTC. Amino acids: CASSLGTGQETQYF.

The rearrangement joins TRBV15 to TRBJ1-5; tentatively, D is TRBD1 (5 bases). Trimming stripped 0 bases from V and 2 bases from J, with 8 bases between. This CDR3 has 15 amino acids. Per germline, CDR1 LNHNV and CDR2 YYDKDF (reference sequence). CDR3 coding DNA: TGTGCCACCAGCAGAGACAAAGGGGGCAATCAGCCCCAGCATTTT. Translated: CATSRDKGGNQPQHF.

This chain joins TRBV7-8 and TRBJ2-5; TRBD2 is a possible D gene (5 bases). CDR3 length equals 13 residues. The germline V gene encodes CDR1 SGHVS and CDR2 FQNEAQ. V dropped 8 bases and J dropped 2 bases, with 12 bases sitting between them. The CDR3, as DNA: TGTGCCAGCGCGGGTTCCCTTCAAGAGACCCAGTACTTC. It yields the protein CASAGSLQETQYF.

This clone was observed a few times. The rearrangement joins TRBV2 to TRBJ2-7, with TRBD1 matching 9 bases. Germline loops: CDR1 SNHLY, CDR2 FYNNEI. This CDR3 is 14 amino acids long. J was trimmed by 9 bases and V by 4 bases; bases with no gene match: 10. CDR3 nucleotides: TGTGCCAGCAGTGTACAGGGGGCGCGTGCTAGGCAGTACTTC. Its protein is CASSVQGARARQYF.

This clone is a singleton in its sample. The chain carries TRBV2 and TRBJ2-5; possibly TRBD1 for D (5 bases). The CDR3 runs 14 residues. V gave up 1 base and J gave up 2 bases, with 8 bases separating them. Germline values: CDR1 SNHLY, CDR2 FYNNEI. CDR3 loop: CASSEGGRQETQYF. In DNA, the CDR3 is TGTGCCAGCAGTGAAGGGGGCAGGCAAGAGACCCAGTACTTC.

The gene calls are TRBV27 and TRBJ2-4; D may be TRBD2 (5 bases). CDR1 is MNHEY, CDR2 SMNVEV, per germline (reference sequence). The germline V and J ends were trimmed by 0 bases and 0 bases, with 6 bases remaining between them. The CDR3 runs 15 residues. The CDR3 DNA is TGTGCCAGCAGTTTATCTGGACTAGCCAAAAACATTCAGTACTTC. It specifies CASSLSGLAKNIQYF.

The table lists this clone with a count of one. This chain links TRBV15 with TRBJ2-7, with D unclear. V was pared by 3 bases and J by 2 bases, with 8 bases between. Germline CDR1 LNHNV, CDR2 YYDKDF (reference sequence). The CDR3 has 13 residues. CDR3: CATSRATTYEQYF. DNA for the CDR3: TGTGCCACCAGCAGGGCCACCACCTACGAGCAGTACTTC.